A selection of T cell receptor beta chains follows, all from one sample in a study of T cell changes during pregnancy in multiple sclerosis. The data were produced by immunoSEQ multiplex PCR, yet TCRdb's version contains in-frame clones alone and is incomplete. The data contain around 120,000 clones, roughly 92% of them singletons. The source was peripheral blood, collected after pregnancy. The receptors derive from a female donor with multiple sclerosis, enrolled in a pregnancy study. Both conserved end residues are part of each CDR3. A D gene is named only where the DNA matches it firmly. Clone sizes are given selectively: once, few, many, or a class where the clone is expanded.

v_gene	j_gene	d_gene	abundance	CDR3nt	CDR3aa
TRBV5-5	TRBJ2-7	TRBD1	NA	TGTGCCAGCAGCTCGGACAGGGGTGTGGGTTCCGAGCAGTACTTC	CASSSDRGVGSEQYF
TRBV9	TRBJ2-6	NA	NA	TGTGCCAGCAGCGTAGACCGGGAGGGGGCCAACGTCCTGACTTTC	CASSVDREGANVLTF
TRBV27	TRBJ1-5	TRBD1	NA	TGTGCCAGCAGAAACAGGGGGCTTAGCAATCAGCCCCAGCATTTT	CASRNRGLSNQPQHF
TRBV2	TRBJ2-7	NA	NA	TGTGCCAGCAAGGCGGGGGCGGACTACGAGCAGTACTTC	CASKAGADYEQYF
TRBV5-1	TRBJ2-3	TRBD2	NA	TGCGCCAGCAGCTTGCGGGGGGGCGGGACAGATACGCAGTATTTT	CASSLRGGGTDTQYF
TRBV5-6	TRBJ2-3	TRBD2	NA	TGTGCCAGCAGCTTGGGGGCTAGCGGGGGGGTGAGCACAGATACGCAGTATTTT	CASSLGASGGVSTDTQYF
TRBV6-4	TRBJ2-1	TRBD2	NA	TGTGCCAGCAGTGTAGTTAGCGGGACGACCAATGAGCAGTTCTTC	CASSVVSGTTNEQFF
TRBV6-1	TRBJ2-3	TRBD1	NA	TGTGCCAGCAGTGAAGCCGGGACAGGGTCCGATACGCAGTATTTT	CASSEAGTGSDTQYF
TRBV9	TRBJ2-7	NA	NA	TGTGCCAGCAGCGTGGAAGGGAGCTCCTACGAGCAGTACTTC	CASSVEGSSYEQYF
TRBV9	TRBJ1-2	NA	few	TGTGCCAGCAGCGTAGCTTCCCACTATGGCTACACCTTC	CASSVASHYGYTF
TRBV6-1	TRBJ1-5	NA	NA	TGTGCCAGCAGTGAATACGATTCGTACAGTAGCAATCAGCCCCAGCATTTT	CASSEYDSYSSNQPQHF
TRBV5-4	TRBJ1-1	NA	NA	TGTGCCAGCAGCTCGGGTGGCGGGACTGAAGCTTTCTTT	CASSSGGGTEAFF
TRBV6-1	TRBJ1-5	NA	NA	TGTGCCAGCTTGCGACATGGTAGCAATCAGCCCCAGCATTTT	CASLRHGSNQPQHF
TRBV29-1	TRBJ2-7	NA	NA	TGCAGCGTCGTATCAGACGAGCAGTACTTC	CSVVSDEQYF
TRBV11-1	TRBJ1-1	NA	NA	TGTGCCAGCAGCGGGGGCCTGGCGGTTAACACTGAAGCTTTCTTT	CASSGGLAVNTEAFF
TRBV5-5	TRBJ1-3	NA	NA	TGTGCCAGCAGCTTGAGGGCCGACAGCTCTGGAAACACCATATATTTT	CASSLRADSSGNTIYF
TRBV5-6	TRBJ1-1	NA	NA	TGTGCCAGCAGCTTGGTCCAGGTGAACACTGAAGCTTTCTTT	CASSLVQVNTEAFF
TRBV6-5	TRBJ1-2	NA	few	TGTGCCAGCGGTGTAGGAAACAGTCGTAATGGCTACACCTTC	CASGVGNSRNGYTF
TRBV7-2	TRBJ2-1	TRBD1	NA	TGTGCCAGCAGCTTAGCGTGGGCAGGGGGCAGTATCTCCTACAATGAGCAGTTCTTC	CASSLAWAGGSISYNEQFF
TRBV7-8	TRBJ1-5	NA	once	TGTGCCAGCAGCCAACTGCCGGGGCAGCCCCAGCATTTT	CASSQLPGQPQHF
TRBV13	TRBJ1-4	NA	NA	TGTGCCAGCAGCCCCCGGGGGGCTGGTGAAAAACTGTTTTTT	CASSPRGAGEKLFF
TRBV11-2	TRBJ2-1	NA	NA	TGTGCCAGCACCTTAGGGGCGGGCACAGGGACGTTCTTC	CASTLGAGTGTFF
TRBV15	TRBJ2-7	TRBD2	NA	TGTGCCACCAGCAGAGCTGGTAGCGGGGGCTACGAGCAGTACTTC	CATSRAGSGGYEQYF
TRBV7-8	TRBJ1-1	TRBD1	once	TGTGCCAGCAGCTTAGATCAACAGGGGTTCCCTGAGGAGGCTGAAGCTTTCTTT	CASSLDQQGFPEEAEAFF
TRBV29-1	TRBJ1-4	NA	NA	TGCAGCGTTGGAGACAGGAGGAGTGAAAAACTGTTTTTT	CSVGDRRSEKLFF
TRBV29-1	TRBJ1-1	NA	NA	TGCAGCGTGCCGGGACGGGAGGGCACTGAAGCTTTCTTT	CSVPGREGTEAFF
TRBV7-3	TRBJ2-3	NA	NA	TGTGCCAGCCGAGCGAGAAGCACAGATACGCAGTATTTT	CASRARSTDTQYF
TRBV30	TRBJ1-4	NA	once	TGTGCCTGGAGTGTAAAGGGGTTGGCGGCTGAAAAACTGTTTTTT	CAWSVKGLAAEKLFF
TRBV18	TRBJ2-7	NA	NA	TGTGCCAGCTCACCGGACAGTACCGAGCAGTACTTC	CASSPDSTEQYF
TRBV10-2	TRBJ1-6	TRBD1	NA	TGCGCCAGCACTGGACAGGGGGTCTCACCCCTCCACTTT	CASTGQGVSPLHF
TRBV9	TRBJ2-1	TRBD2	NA	TGTGCCAGCAGCGTAGAAGTAGCGGGGGGGTACAATGAGCAGTTCTTC	CASSVEVAGGYNEQFF
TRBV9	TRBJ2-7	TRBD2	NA	TGTGCCAGCAGCGCGGGACTAGCGGGGGCGACAGGGGAGCAGTACTTC	CASSAGLAGATGEQYF